These T cell receptor beta chains were read from a single sample in a study of neurological immune-mediated disorders. Each CDR3 protein gets one entry after TCRdb re-called the 5' RACE reads with MiXCR. The profile shows 55,000 to 65,000 distinct CDR3 sequences, around 3.8% of them singletons. The specimen was PBMCs. The source of these receptors is a woman aged 45-65 years with multiple sclerosis. Both conserved end residues are part of each CDR3. Fields, in order: J gene, CDR3 length, V gene, D gene, clone size, CDR3 protein, CDR3 DNA. The D gene is left open where the match is weak. The size entry is marked missing in some rows and otherwise reads once, few, many or a size class.

TRBJ2-3 | 15 | TRBV20-1 | - | many | CSARRYSGRTDTQYF | TGCAGTGCTAGACGGTATAGCGGACGCACAGATACGCAGTATTTT
TRBJ2-3 | 14 | TRBV15 | TRBD1 | many | CATSKDRYTDTQYF | TGTGCCACCAGCAAGGACAGGTACACAGATACGCAGTATTTT
TRBJ1-6 | 14 | TRBV7-2 | - | many | CASSPGLYNSPLHF | TGTGCCAGCAGTCCAGGGTTATATAATTCACCCCTCCACTTT
TRBJ2-7 | 12 | TRBV29-1 | TRBD2 | many | CSAKAGSYEQYF | TGCAGCGCTAAAGCGGGGTCCTACGAGCAGTACTTC
TRBJ2-5 | 13 | TRBV5-6 | - | many | CASSLAEGETQYF | TGTGCCAGCAGCTTGGCCGAGGGAGAGACCCAGTACTTC
TRBJ2-3 | 13 | TRBV7-9 | - | - | CASGYKATDTQYF | TGTGCCAGCGGTTACAAAGCGACAGATACGCAGTATTTT
TRBJ2-3 | 13 | TRBV20-1 | - | many | CSAHEAVTDTQYF | TGCAGTGCTCATGAAGCGGTCACAGATACGCAGTATTTT
TRBJ1-5 | 14 | TRBV21-1 | - | many | CASSTPNRDQPQHF | TGTGCCAGCAGCACACCTAACAGGGATCAGCCCCAGCATTTT
TRBJ2-1 | 13 | TRBV5-5 | TRBD1 | many | CASSVPGGNEQFF | TGTGCCAGCAGCGTCCCAGGGGGCAATGAGCAGTTCTTC
TRBJ2-3 | 16 | TRBV5-1 | - | many | CASSSTGKPITDTQYF | TGCGCCAGCAGCTCCACAGGAAAACCCATCACAGATACGCAGTATTTT
TRBJ2-1 | 14 | TRBV30 | TRBD2 | many | CAWNGGGSFYEQFF | TGTGCCTGGAATGGTGGCGGGAGCTTCTATGAGCAGTTCTTC
TRBJ2-3 | 14 | TRBV20-1 | - | many | CSASGGRFADTQYF | TGCAGTGCTAGCGGAGGGAGGTTCGCAGATACGCAGTATTTT
TRBJ2-5 | 18 | TRBV29-1 | - | many | CSVEDWAAKVQERETQYF | TGCAGCGTTGAAGATTGGGCAGCGAAGGTCCAGGAAAGGGAGACCCAGTACTTC
TRBJ1-5 | 13 | TRBV2 | - | few | CATRREISQPQHF | TGTGCCACCCGCCGTGAGATTAGCCAGCCCCAGCATTTT
TRBJ1-1 | 12 | TRBV20-1 | TRBD1 | many | CSAKRGQGQAFF | TGCAGTGCTAAAAGAGGACAGGGGCAAGCTTTCTTT
TRBJ2-6 | 18 | TRBV29-1 | - | many | CSVEDPGQGGSGANVLTF | TGCAGCGTTGAAGATCCCGGACAGGGAGGGAGTGGGGCCAACGTCCTGACTTTC
TRBJ1-4 | 14 | TRBV6-2/TRBV6-3 | - | many | CASSYSTPDEKLFF | TGTGCCAGCAGTTACTCTACGCCAGATGAAAAACTGTTTTTT
TRBJ2-3 | 16 | TRBV7-2 | TRBD1 | many | CASSLGWGQGTDTQYF | TGTGCCAGCAGCTTAGGGTGGGGACAGGGTACAGATACGCAGTATTTT
TRBJ2-1 | 15 | TRBV29-1 | TRBD2 | many | CSVSRREGHGNEQFF | TGCAGCGTTAGTCGGCGGGAGGGCCATGGGAATGAGCAGTTCTTC
TRBJ1-6 | 14 | TRBV5-5 | - | many | CASSWTGGNSPLHF | TGTGCCAGCAGCTGGACGGGGGGAAATTCACCCCTCCACTTT
TRBJ1-1 | 14 | TRBV5-1 | TRBD1 | many | CASSLEDRGTEAFF | TGCGCCAGCAGCTTAGAGGACAGGGGCACTGAAGCTTTCTTT
TRBJ2-3 | 11 | TRBV7-6 | - | many | CASSLKDTQYF | TGTGCCAGCAGCTTGAAGGATACGCAGTATTTT
TRBJ2-5 | 13 | TRBV2 | - | - | CASSSDRGETQYF | TGTGCCAGCAGTTCGGACAGAGGAGAGACCCAGTACTTC
TRBJ1-6 | 16 | TRBV20-1 | - | many | CSASYGSVVLDSPLHF | TGCAGTGCTAGTTACGGCAGTGTCGTCCTTGATTCACCCCTCCACTTT
TRBJ2-3 | 12 | TRBV12-3/TRBV12-4 | - | few | CASSAMGDTQYF | TGTGCCAGCAGTGCAATGGGTGATACGCAGTATTTT
TRBJ2-3 | 15 | TRBV9 | - | many | CASSPRDEYSDTQYF | TGTGCCAGCAGCCCTCGGGACGAGTATTCCGATACGCAGTATTTT
TRBJ2-5 | 15 | TRBV5-1 | TRBD1 | many | CASSPEGQGRETQYF | TGCGCCAGCAGCCCGGAGGGACAGGGGCGAGAGACCCAGTACTTC
TRBJ2-4 | 14 | TRBV5-1 | TRBD2 | many | CASSLGLAGDIQYF | TGCGCCAGCAGCTTAGGACTAGCGGGGGACATTCAGTACTTC
TRBJ1-2 | 13 | TRBV11-2 | - | many | CASSLGRVYGYTF | TGTGCCAGCAGCTTAGGCAGGGTGTATGGCTACACCTTC
TRBJ2-5 | 13 | TRBV20-1 | TRBD2 | many | CSARQTSGKTQYF | TGCAGTGCTAGACAGACTAGCGGGAAGACCCAGTACTTC
TRBJ1-2 | 15 | TRBV7-2 | TRBD1 | few | CASSLAGQGEGGYTF | TGTGCCAGCAGCTTAGCGGGACAGGGGGAGGGAGGCTACACCTTC
TRBJ1-3 | 15 | TRBV5-1 | - | many | CASSLEGSSGNTIYF | TGCGCCAGCAGCTTGGAAGGGAGCTCTGGAAACACCATATATTTT
TRBJ1-5 | 13 | TRBV12-3/TRBV12-4 | - | - | CASSSYTHQPQHF | TGTGCCAGCAGTTCTTATACCCACCAGCCCCAGCATTTT
TRBJ2-3 | 11 | TRBV20-1 | - | many | CSARLRGTQYF | TGCAGTGCTAGACTGCGTGGTACGCAGTATTTT
TRBJ1-5 | 15 | TRBV3-1 | - | few | CASSNNFYSNQPQHF | TGTGCCAGCAGCAACAACTTCTATAGCAATCAGCCCCAGCATTTT
TRBJ2-2 | 13 | TRBV29-1 | - | many | CSVEPSRAGELFF | TGCAGCGTTGAACCCTCCCGGGCCGGGGAGCTGTTTTTT
TRBJ2-5 | 15 | TRBV20-1 | - | many | CSAPPAASEQETQYF | TGCAGTGCCCCCCCGGCGGCTAGCGAGCAAGAGACCCAGTACTTC
TRBJ2-2 | 13 | TRBV6-6 | - | many | CASQEHNTGELFF | TGTGCCAGCCAGGAGCATAACACCGGGGAGCTGTTTTTT
TRBJ2-4 | 15 | TRBV12-3/TRBV12-4 | - | few | CASGPTGLIKNIQYF | TGTGCCAGCGGTCCCACGGGACTCATCAAAAACATTCAGTACTTC
TRBJ2-3 | 15 | TRBV5-5 | TRBD2 | many | CASSFSAGGPDTQYF | TGTGCCAGCAGCTTCTCAGCGGGAGGGCCAGATACGCAGTATTTT
TRBJ1-1 | 16 | TRBV20-1 | - | many | CSARQYTGTRDTEAFF | TGCAGTGCTAGGCAATATACAGGGACAAGGGACACTGAAGCTTTCTTT
TRBJ1-1 | 15 | TRBV12-3/TRBV12-4 | TRBD1 | many | CASSVTGAPLPEAFF | TGTGCCAGCAGTGTGACAGGGGCCCCCCTTCCTGAAGCTTTCTTT